The source of this T cell receptor beta chain is a study of PD-1 blockade in classical Hodgkin lymphoma. In the study overall: It was nivolumab at 3 mg/kg, given intravenously every 2 weeks, that patients received.

Study findings and constraints: Newly diagnosed patients were reported to start with lower TCR diversity than healthy donors. Nivolumab starters within 1 year of ASCT were excluded.

The germline gives CDR1 SGHKS, CDR2 YYEKEE (reference sequence). V lost 0 bases and J lost 2; bases outside the gene matches: 8. The CDR3 has 16 residues. Remarks on this clone: As yet, its antigen is unknown.

Time point noted: cycle 4 day 1 (C4D1), after 6 weeks of nivolumab. There was relapse after autologous stem cell transplantation in every patient, and there was variation in brentuximab vedotin exposure. When best responses were assessed, they were complete response, partial response or progressive disease. Sequenced by immunoSEQ multiplex PCR; TCRdb stores in-frame clones only, minus some. The sample gives 35,000 to 50,000 clones, 60% to 70% of which show up once; approximately 2.8% is in the top ten. The sequence derives from a human donor with classical Hodgkin lymphoma. This chain links TRBV5-5 with TRBJ2-7, with 7 bases identical to TRBD1. The sequences come from peripheral blood mononuclear cells (PBMCs), collected before the fourth cycle of nivolumab. This chain's CDR3 is CASSLAMGDRAYEQYF. Written as DNA, the CDR3 is TGTGCCAGCAGCTTGGCAATGGGGGACAGAGCCTACGAGCAGTACTTC.